This is a list of T cell receptor beta chains from one sample in a study of Graves' ophthalmopathy and Graves' hyperthyroidism. In TCRdb, the multiplex PCR reads were re-called with MiXCR into one record per CDR3 protein. The profile shows just over 400,000 distinct CDR3 sequences, around 20% of them singletons. Input material: peripheral blood. These receptors were obtained from a woman under 30 with stable Graves' hyperthyroidism. Each CDR3 is given without its conserved first and last residue. A D gene is named only where the DNA matches it firmly.

D	V	J	CDR3
-	TRBV12-3/TRBV12-4	TRBJ1-1	ASTQRTNTEAF
TRBD2	TRBV11-2	TRBJ2-7	ASSFRGLAGFEQY
TRBD1	TRBV28	TRBJ1-1	ASSSGTGARVTEAF
-	TRBV6-1	TRBJ2-7	ATRPGSRYEQY
-	TRBV6-1	TRBJ1-5	AGEIYQPQH
-	TRBV7-2	TRBJ2-5	ASSLMGAESLAQY
-	TRBV20-1	TRBJ2-2	SAKLEWDGELF
TRBD1	TRBV10-3	TRBJ2-7	AISESRTGAYEQY
-	TRBV29-1	TRBJ1-2	SVEGQDYGYT
-	TRBV3-1	TRBJ2-7	ASSQGYTAYEQY
-	TRBV30	TRBJ1-1	AWSPTGNTEAF
-	TRBV7-8	TRBJ1-3	ASSLQGGHRETGNTIY
-	TRBV9	TRBJ2-2	ASSVGRSMNTGELF
TRBD1	TRBV28	TRBJ1-5	ASSPLAGGKQPQH
-	TRBV5-1	TRBJ1-2	ASSPSFRHDGYT
TRBD1	TRBV30	TRBJ2-7	AFADRSYEQY
-	TRBV6-1	TRBJ1-3	ASSIGNTIY
TRBD2	TRBV5-1	TRBJ2-2	ASSFLAGGPSTGELF
-	TRBV9	TRBJ2-7	ASSVTGRGEQY
-	TRBV5-1	TRBJ1-2	ASGGATANYGYT
-	TRBV7-8	TRBJ2-5	ASSVGGEETQY
-	TRBV16	TRBJ1-2	ASSQSVEYGYT
-	TRBV2	TRBJ1-1	ASSDPGQANTEAF
-	TRBV14	TRBJ2-4	ASTSEERAKNIQY
-	TRBV28	TRBJ2-7	ASSLSLIWQYEQY
-	TRBV9	TRBJ1-1	ASSVGAGTEAF
TRBD2	TRBV6-5	TRBJ2-7	ASSYTSGRRYEQY
-	TRBV29-1	TRBJ2-5	SVEQGSETQY
-	TRBV6-1	TRBJ1-6	ASSDRPPGDSPLH
-	TRBV11-2	TRBJ2-4	ASSSYRTSSQGNIQY
-	TRBV7-3	TRBJ2-2	ASRGREAGELF
-	TRBV15	TRBJ1-1	ATSREADTEAF
-	TRBV12-3/TRBV12-4	TRBJ1-1	ASSLRGLAGEAF
TRBD1	TRBV6-5	TRBJ1-2	ASSWTNRGRKGYT
-	TRBV6-2/TRBV6-3	TRBJ1-2	ASSYPRRGNGYT
-	TRBV6-2/TRBV6-3	TRBJ1-1	ASSYSRTGLNTEAF
-	TRBV3-1	TRBJ1-6	ASSPPGWNGSPLH
-	TRBV11-1	TRBJ1-2	ASSLAPGPGFYGYT
-	TRBV9	TRBJ1-5	ASSVDGGGQPQH
-	TRBV19	TRBJ1-1	ASSITGMNTEAF
-	TRBV28	TRBJ2-7	ASSPAGYYEQY
-	TRBV4-3	TRBJ1-2	ASSNKQGRGGYT
TRBD2	TRBV6-1	TRBJ2-7	ATQKREALYEQY